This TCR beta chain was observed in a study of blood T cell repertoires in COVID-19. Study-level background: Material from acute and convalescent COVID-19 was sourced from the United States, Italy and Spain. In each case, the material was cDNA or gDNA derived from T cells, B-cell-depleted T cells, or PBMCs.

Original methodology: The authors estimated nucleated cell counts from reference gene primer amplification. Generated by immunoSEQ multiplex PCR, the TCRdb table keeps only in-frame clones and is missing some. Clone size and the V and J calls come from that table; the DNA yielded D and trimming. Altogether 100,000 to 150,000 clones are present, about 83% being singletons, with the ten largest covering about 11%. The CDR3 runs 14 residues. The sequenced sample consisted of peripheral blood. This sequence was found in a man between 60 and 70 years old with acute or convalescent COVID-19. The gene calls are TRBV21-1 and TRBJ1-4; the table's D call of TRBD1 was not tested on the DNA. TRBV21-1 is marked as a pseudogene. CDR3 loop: CATPPRQGVEKLFF. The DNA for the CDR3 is TGTGCCACCCCGCCCCGCCAGGGGGTAGAAAAACTGTTTTTT.